The 20 T cell receptor beta chains presented below share a single source sample, sequenced in a study of CD8 T cells in ankylosing spondylitis (dated by TCRdb to 2015 to 2018). Library generation was performed with 5' RACE. Sequencing relied on an Illumina HiSeq 2500. Using fastp trimming at Q25 and MiXCR clonotype assembly, TCRdb reanalyzed the public sequencing data and kept in-frame beta chains. Rows merge per CDR3 protein into single entries with the most common DNA and genes. The sample table shows about 150,000 distinct CDR3 sequences, and around 45% are seen once. The ten largest clones add up to nearly 15% of the sample. The sample taken for sequencing was synovial fluid, either unsorted or a sorted T cell fraction (not recorded which). The receptors derive from a male donor with ankylosing spondylitis.

The chain recombines TRBV11-1 with TRBJ1-1; the match to TRBD1 covers 8 bases. From germline, CDR1 is SGHAT and CDR2 FQDESV (reference sequence). The ends lost 2 bases at V and 4 bases at J; junction bases unmatched: 15. This CDR3 has 18 residues. This CDR3 is CASSLSTDREVGGTEAFF. As DNA, the CDR3 is TGTGCCAGCAGCTTATCCACGGACAGGGAGGTTGGTGGCACTGAAGCTTTCTTT.

J is TRBJ2-3 and V is TRBV7-9; 11 bases match TRBD2. CDR1 and CDR2 from the germline V gene are SEHNR and FQNEAQ (reference sequence). Trimming at V came to 5 bases and at J to 4 bases, leaving 5 bases not matched to a gene. The CDR3 totals 15 residues. The CDR3 loop is CASSPSGGRSDTQYF. Here the CDR3 DNA reads TGTGCCAGCAGCCCTAGCGGGGGGAGGTCAGATACGCAGTATTTT.

This clonotype is a singleton in its sample. This rearrangement joins TRBV7-6 to TRBJ2-7; no firm D call. The CDR3 runs to 13 residues. Germline-derived CDR1 and CDR2 are SGHVS and FNYEAQ. Trimming stripped 1 base from V and 5 bases from J, with 9 bases between. DNA for the CDR3: TGTGCCAGCAGCTTAGGGGGTATGGACGAGCAGTACTTC. Protein product: CASSLGGMDEQYF.

This sequence joins TRBV7-8 and TRBJ2-5; 12 positions match TRBD2. With 5 bases clipped from V and 2 bases from J, the junction kept 9 bases outside the gene matches. From germline, CDR1 is SGHVS and CDR2 FQNEAQ. The CDR3 covers 17 residues. CDR3 nucleotide sequence: TGTGCCAGCAGCACCGACCTAGCGGGAGGGGGACAAGAGACCCAGTACTTC. As protein: CASSTDLAGGGQETQYF.

Many counts were recorded for this clonotype. This CDR3 reads CASSYSMQANTGELFF. CDR3 nucleotides: TGTGCCAGCAGTTACTCGATGCAGGCCAACACCGGGGAGCTGTTTTTT. This chain links TRBV6-5 with TRBJ2-2; no clear D. Trimming shortened V by 0 bases and J by 2 bases, and 10 bases separated the two germline ends. The CDR3 sequence is 16 residues long. Germline V gives CDR1 MNHEY, CDR2 SVGAGI.

CDR3 nucleotides: TGTGCCAGCAGTTCTCGGGACGAGCAGTACTTC. The encoded protein is CASSSRDEQYF. The chain uses TRBV12-3 or TRBV12-4 and TRBJ2-7; D is unclear. Trimming cost V 4 bases and J 5 bases, with 6 bases left between them. The CDR3 is 11 residues long.

The V call is TRBV3-1, the J call TRBJ2-1, with D uncertain. V was pared by 5 bases and J by 7 bases, with 9 bases between. The length of the CDR3 is 12 residues. Germline V lookup: CDR1 LGHDT, CDR2 YNNKEL (reference sequence). Here the CDR3 reads CASSSYWNEQFF. The CDR3 DNA reads as TGTGCCAGCAGCTCCTACTGGAATGAGCAGTTCTTC.

This clonotype has only a few counts. The chain has TRBV28 and TRBJ2-1, with TRBD2 as a possible D gene (5 bases). Germline V lookup: CDR1 MDHEN, CDR2 SYDVKM. The CDR3 length is 15 residues. The V end lost 0 bases, the J end lost 6 bases, and 12 bases lay between the germline ends. The CDR3 loop is CASSLWWERRNEQFF. In DNA, the CDR3 is TGTGCCAGCAGTTTATGGTGGGAGAGGCGCAATGAGCAGTTCTTC.

Details on this clonotype: Relative to the germline gene, one junction end is altered; a read error may explain this. The chain couples TRBV19 to TRBJ2-1, with 10 bases lining up with TRBD2. CDR3 length: 15 amino acids. Germline V gene lookup returns CDR1 LNHDA and CDR2 SQIVND (reference sequence). CDR3 DNA sequence: TGTGCCGGTAGCCCCGGACTAGCGGCCTACAATGAGCAGTTCTTC. This encodes CAGSPGLAAYNEQFF.

The chain recombines TRBV18 with TRBJ2-1; unclear D gene. Trimming took 4 bases from V and 12 from J, leaving 13 bases between them. CDR3 length equals 12 residues. CDR1 and CDR2 (germline): KGHSH, LQKENI. As DNA, the CDR3 is TGTGCCAGCTCACTTGTACCACTTGGGCAGTTCTTC. Translated: CASSLVPLGQFF.

This clonotype appeared many times. The chain combines TRBV6-4 with TRBJ2-3; TRBD1 agrees at 10 bases. The germline V gene encodes CDR1 MRHNA and CDR2 SNTAGT. CDR3 length equals 14 residues. The V and J ends lost 2 bases and 4 bases, in that order; junction bases with no gene match: 0. The CDR3 sequence is CASSDGQGADTQYF. The CDR3 bases are TGTGCCAGCAGTGACGGACAGGGGGCAGATACGCAGTATTTT.

The V gene is TRBV3-1, the J gene TRBJ2-1; unclear D gene. Germline V gives CDR1 LGHDT, CDR2 YNNKEL (reference sequence). Trimming shortened V by 2 bases and J by 6 bases, and 11 bases separated the two germline ends. The CDR3 is 14 amino acids. The CDR3 sequence: CASSQYTIPNEQFF. In DNA form, the CDR3 reads TGTGCCAGCAGCCAATATACAATTCCCAATGAGCAGTTCTTC.

This clonotype showed up just a few times. This chain links TRBV7-6 with TRBJ1-4; D might be TRBD1 (6 bases). Trimming cost V 4 bases and J 5 bases, with 32 bases left between them. This CDR3 contains 21 residues. Germline V gives CDR1 SGHVS, CDR2 FNYEAQ. CDR3 coding DNA: TGTGCCAGCAGCTCAGGTCGGACAGATTATAGTCCAGACGGAGAAAATGAAAAACTGTTTTTT. Its protein is CASSSGRTDYSPDGENEKLFF.

The J gene is TRBJ2-3, the V gene TRBV5-4; perhaps TRBD2 as D (6 bases). V was pared by 0 bases and J by 0 bases, with 17 bases between. The CDR3 is 18 amino acids. Germline-derived CDR1 and CDR2 are SGHNT and YYREEE (reference sequence). The CDR3 protein is CASSLGPGGASSTDTQYF. The CDR3, as DNA: TGTGCCAGCAGCTTGGGGCCCGGCGGGGCCTCTAGCACAGATACGCAGTATTTT. The whole variable domain, remainder taken from reference TRBV5-4 and TRBJ2-3, is ETGVTQSPTHLIKTRGQQVTLRCSSQSGHNTVSWYQQALGQGPQFIFQYYREEENGRGNFPPRFSGLQFPNYSSELNVNALELDDSALYLCASSLGPGGASSTDTQYFGPGTRLTVL.

The rearrangement uses TRBV28 and TRBJ2-1; 9 positions match TRBD2. The germline V gene encodes CDR1 MDHEN and CDR2 SYDVKM. Losses at the gene ends were 5 bases for V and 12 bases for J; bases not matched to a gene: 20. The CDR3 consists of 17 residues. The CDR3 spells CASSPPPGLAPFQGQFF. DNA of the CDR3: TGTGCCAGCAGTCCACCTCCGGGACTAGCACCTTTTCAGGGGCAGTTCTTC.

This clonotype was counted at least ten times. CDR3 sequence: CASSSLGPYNEQFF. CDR3 DNA sequence: TGTGCCAGCAGCTCCCTTGGGCCCTACAATGAGCAGTTCTTC. The chain uses TRBV7-8 and TRBJ2-1; D gene ambiguous. Germline V CDR1 and CDR2: SGHVS, FQNEAQ. This CDR3 contains 14 residues. V dropped 4 bases and J dropped 2 bases, with 9 bases sitting between them.

The rearrangement links TRBV4-3 to TRBJ1-5, with D uncertain. Germline-derived CDR1 and CDR2 are LGHNA and YSLEER. CDR3 length: 16 amino acids. V lost 0 bases to trimming and J lost 0 bases, with 9 bases between them. The CDR3 coding sequence is TGCGCCAGCAGCCAAGATTGGGCAGATAGCAATCAGCCCCAGCATTTT. Protein product: CASSQDWADSNQPQHF.

The V and J genes are TRBV4-3 and TRBJ1-1; 7 bases map to TRBD1. Germline CDR1 and CDR2: LGHNA and YSLEER. Trimming cost V 3 bases and J 3 bases; bases outside gene matches: 7. This CDR3 is built from 15 residues. DNA of the CDR3: TGCGCCAGCAGCCACCCCGGACAGGCAGACACTGAAGCTTTCTTT. Protein product: CASSHPGQADTEAFF.

This chain uses TRBV7-3 with TRBJ2-3; 14 bases map to TRBD2. From germline, CDR1 is SGHTA and CDR2 FQGTGA. After removal of 0 bases from V and 4 bases from J, the junction contained 6 bases not matched to a gene. This CDR3 has 18 residues. This CDR3 is CASSLTWGLAGAPDTQYF. CDR3 nucleotide sequence: TGTGCCAGCAGCTTAACGTGGGGACTAGCGGGAGCCCCAGATACGCAGTATTTT. Full variable domain (rest looked up from reference TRBV7-3 and TRBJ2-3): GAGVSQTPSNKVTEKGKYVELRCDPISGHTALYWYRQSLGQGPEFLIYFQGTGAADDSGLPNDRFFAVRPEGSVSTLKIQRTERGDSAVYLCASSLTWGLAGAPDTQYFGPGTRLTVL.

This rearrangement joins TRBV7-2 to TRBJ2-7, with 9 bases aligning to TRBD1. Germline CDR1 is SGHTA and CDR2 is FQGNSA. The junction had 4 bases not matched to a gene; V was cut back by 5 bases and J by 2 bases. This CDR3 spans 14 amino acids. In DNA form, the CDR3 reads TGTGCCAGCAGCATACAGGGGGCTCCCTACGAGCAGTACTTC. Translation: CASSIQGAPYEQYF. Variable domain in full (rest from reference TRBV7-2 and TRBJ2-7): GAGVSQSPSNKVTEKGKDVELRCDPISGHTALYWYRQSLGQGLEFLIYFQGNSAPDKSGLPSDRFSAERTGGSVSTLTIQRTQQEDSAVYLCASSIQGAPYEQYFGPGTRLTVT.